This T cell receptor beta chain was sequenced in a study of cytomegalovirus exposure and HLA in healthy donors. Overall study findings and caveats: There were 160 or so TCR beta chains listed as cytomegalovirus-associated. The CMV antigen specificity of a few CMV-associated chains was confirmed through in vitro analysis. Solely CMV serostatus was available to characterize immune exposure. Segments of the TCR beta V type were, in most cases, productive about 90% or about 30% of the time in an earlier analysis.

Germline V gene data show CDR1 as ENHRY and CDR2 as SYGVKD. This CDR3 spans 14 amino acids. V was trimmed by 4 bases and J by 5 bases, leaving 14 bases between them. This PCR relied on a set of 60 Vbeta primers and 13 Jbeta primers. TCRdb's copy holds only in-frame clones and misses some; the assay was immunoSEQ multiplex PCR. Among about 150,000 clones, around 75% were seen once, and the ten largest hold around 7.2%. For this clone: Antigen unknown.

This TCR was sampled from a man aged 25-40 years in good health and CMV-seropositive. This chain uses TRBV10-3 with TRBJ1-2; D might be TRBD1 (6 bases). The sample taken for sequencing was PBMCs. The CDR3 coding sequence is TGTGCCATCAGTGTAGGGTCAGGGGAATATGGCTACACCTTC. The encoded protein is CAISVGSGEYGYTF.